The rows below give T cell receptor beta chains drawn from one sample of a study of T-cell reconstitution after alpha-beta-depleted transplantation in children. From the PCR reads, TCRdb called clonotypes with MiXCR, one entry per CDR3 protein. The table has some 640,000 distinct CDR3 sequences, 16% seen once. The sample consisted of PBMCs from the stem cell graft donor, taken from the stem cell graft. The source is a human donor who donated a stem cell graft to a child with acute myeloid leukemia. CDR3s include the opening cysteine and the closing phenylalanine or tryptophan. The order of the fields is clone size, V gene, D gene, J gene, CDR3 DNA, CDR3 protein. A D gene is named only where the DNA matches it firmly. Clone size is given for some rows only: seen once, a few or many times, or a class if the clone is expanded.

>many|TRBV29-1|TRBD1|TRBJ2-1
TGCAGCGTTCAGGGGGAAGTAGTCAATGAGCAGTTCTTC
CSVQGEVVNEQFF
>many|TRBV9|-|TRBJ1-1
TGTGCCAGCAGCGTAGGATATCAGCGGGGGATTGATGATGGTACTGAAGCTTTCTTT
CASSVGYQRGIDDGTEAFF
>many|TRBV29-1|-|TRBJ2-5
TGCAGCGTTCCTCCCAGGGGAAAAGAGACCCAGTACTTC
CSVPPRGKETQYF
>many|TRBV5-6|-|TRBJ2-5
TGTGCCAGCAGCTTCAGGGAACAAGAGACCCAGTACTTC
CASSFREQETQYF
>few|TRBV30|TRBD1|TRBJ1-2
TGTGCCTGGATCCCGGACAGGGGAGAGTATGGCTACACCTTC
CAWIPDRGEYGYTF
>many|TRBV29-1|-|TRBJ1-2
TGCAGCGTTGACGGTTTCTATGGCTACACCTTC
CSVDGFYGYTF
>many|TRBV12-3/TRBV12-4|-|TRBJ2-5
TGTGCCAGCAGTTTGGTCCAAGAGACCCAGTACTTC
CASSLVQETQYF
>few|TRBV29-1|-|TRBJ2-2
TGCAGCGTTGGCCCCACCCTTACTAGCCCCATTAACACCGGGGAGCTGTTTTTT
CSVGPTLTSPINTGELFF
>-|TRBV12-3/TRBV12-4|-|TRBJ2-5
TGTGCCAGCAGTTGGATCTTCGGGCAGACCCAGTACTTC
CASSWIFGQTQYF
>-|TRBV20-1|-|TRBJ1-4
TGCAGTGCTAGAGGGGCCCTCAGGGGCGACTATGAAAAACTGTTTTTT
CSARGALRGDYEKLFF
>-|TRBV27|-|TRBJ2-2
TGTGCCAGTCACCGGGCCGGTGTAGTGGCCGGGGAGCTGTTTTTT
CASHRAGVVAGELFF
>few|TRBV7-2|-|TRBJ1-6
TGTGCCAGCAGTAGGACGGGTAGCTCCTATAATTCACCCCTCCACTTT
CASSRTGSSYNSPLHF
>many|TRBV29-1|-|TRBJ2-5
TGCAGCGGAGGGCAGGAGCAAGAGACCCAGTACTTC
CSGGQEQETQYF
>few|TRBV12-3/TRBV12-4|TRBD1|TRBJ2-6
TGTGCCAGCAGTTTCCGACAGGGCGGCTCTGGGGCCAACGTCCTGACTTTC
CASSFRQGGSGANVLTF
>-|TRBV18|-|TRBJ2-2
TGTGCCAGCTCACAATCGTCAGCTCGAAACACCGGGGAGCTGTTTTTT
CASSQSSARNTGELFF
>few|TRBV5-1|-|TRBJ1-1
TGCGCCAGCAGCCCCATCCTCCCAACTGCCCTGGGGAGCACTGAAGCTTTCTTT
CASSPILPTALGSTEAFF
>-|TRBV2|-|TRBJ1-6
TGTGCCAGTCAAGGGGCGTTGTCCTATAATTCACCCCTCCACTTT
CASQGALSYNSPLHF
>-|TRBV11-2|-|TRBJ1-2
TGTGCCAGCAGCTTTACTCTTGGCGGCTACACCTTC
CASSFTLGGYTF
>-|TRBV20-1|-|TRBJ2-2
TGCAGTGCTAAGAAAACACGAGAGCTGTTTTTT
CSAKKTRELFF
>few|TRBV7-9|-|TRBJ1-1
TGTGCCAGCAGCTCCCGGGACCTCCCCATGAACACTGAAGCTTTCTTT
CASSSRDLPMNTEAFF
>many|TRBV10-3|-|TRBJ2-5
TGTGCCATCAGGCCGGGAGACCAAGAGACCCAGTACTTC
CAIRPGDQETQYF
>-|TRBV28|TRBD1|TRBJ1-4
TGTGCCAGCAGGATTGGACAGGGCGGAAAACTGTTTTTT
CASRIGQGGKLFF
>-|TRBV20-1|TRBD1|TRBJ1-3
TGCTGTGCTAGTAGCGGTACAGGGGCCCCTGGAAACACCATATATTTT
CCASSGTGAPGNTIYF
>many|TRBV7-3|-|TRBJ2-3
TGTGCCAGCAGCTTAGGGACGTTCACTAGCACAGATACGCAGTATTTT
CASSLGTFTSTDTQYF
>-|TRBV28|TRBD2|TRBJ2-1
TGTCTAGCGGGGCCTTACAATGAGCAGTTCTTC
CLAGPYNEQFF
>many|TRBV5-1|-|TRBJ2-1
TGCGCCAGCAGCTCGGGGTGGATTCGGGGGGACACTGAGCAGTTCTTC
CASSSGWIRGDTEQFF
>few|TRBV21-1|-|TRBJ2-7
TGTGCCAGCAGCAAGGTTCAGGGTTACGAGCAGTACTTC
CASSKVQGYEQYF
>many|TRBV7-2|-|TRBJ2-1
TGTGCCAGCAGCTTAACGGGGAGGCAACTTTCCTACAATGAGCAGTTCTTC
CASSLTGRQLSYNEQFF
>few|TRBV5-1|TRBD1|TRBJ2-4
TGCGCCAGCAGCCCACGGGACAGCCAAAACATTCAGTACTTC
CASSPRDSQNIQYF
>-|TRBV6-5|TRBD1|TRBJ2-2
TGTGCCAGCAGTTACCGTGGGGTCGGACAGGGTGTAGCCGGGGAGCTGTTTTTT
CASSYRGVGQGVAGELFF
>many|TRBV7-3|-|TRBJ1-1
TGTGCCAGCAGCTTGGGGTCCTCGAACACTGAAGCTTTCTTT
CASSLGSSNTEAFF
>-|TRBV11-2|TRBD2|TRBJ2-5
TGTGCCAGCAGCTTTGGGGGACTAGCGGGGTTCGAGGAGACCCAGTACTTC
CASSFGGLAGFEETQYF
>-|TRBV7-2|-|TRBJ1-5
TGTGCCAGCAGCCTAGGCGGGGGGCCTAGCAATCAGCCCCAGCATTTT
CASSLGGGPSNQPQHF
>many|TRBV20-1|-|TRBJ1-1
TGCAGTGCGGTACAGAGGAACACTGAAGCTTTCTTT
CSAVQRNTEAFF
>few|TRBV10-3|TRBD1|TRBJ1-5
TGTGCCATCAGTGAGTCAGGACAGGGAGGTCGCAATCAGCCCCAGCATTTT
CAISESGQGGRNQPQHF
>-|TRBV20-1|-|TRBJ2-5
TGCTGTGCTCCGGGGTGGGGGCAATCACAAGAGACCCAGTACTTC
CCAPGWGQSQETQYF
>-|TRBV7-9|-|TRBJ1-6
TGTGCCAGCAGCGCACAGGGTCACTCACCCCTCCACTTT
CASSAQGHSPLHF
>many|TRBV20-1|-|TRBJ2-2
TGCAGTGCTTACGACCCTACCGGGGAGCTGTTTTTT
CSAYDPTGELFF
>few|TRBV11-2|-|TRBJ1-1
TGTGCCAGCAGCTTACGATTGGGAGGGGAAACTTTCTTT
CASSLRLGGETFF
>-|TRBV7-9|-|TRBJ2-5
TGTGCCAGCAGTCCTTCGACAGAACCCCAAGAGACCCAGTACTTC
CASSPSTEPQETQYF
>-|TRBV9|-|TRBJ2-3
TGTGCCAGCAGCGTAGATGGAGGAGATACGCAGTATTTT
CASSVDGGDTQYF
>-|TRBV20-1|-|TRBJ2-1
TGCAGTGCTAGAGCGCCGGGGCCGACGTTCTTC
CSARAPGPTFF
>many|TRBV20-1|-|TRBJ2-7
TGCAGTGCTAGTCCGGGAGCGATCTCGGGCAAGCGTGAGCAGTACTTC
CSASPGAISGKREQYF
>few|TRBV5-5|-|TRBJ1-5
TGTGCCAGCAGCTTGGAACAGTTCAATCAGCCCCAGCATTTT
CASSLEQFNQPQHF
>many|TRBV21-1|-|TRBJ2-5
TGTGCCAGCAGCATCACCGGGACCCTGGAGACCCAGTACTTC
CASSITGTLETQYF
>few|TRBV4-1|-|TRBJ2-1
TGCGCCAGCAGCCAAGGGCTAGGGAAGGGAAACAATGAGCAGTTCTTC
CASSQGLGKGNNEQFF
>many|TRBV5-1|-|TRBJ1-1
TGCGCCAGCAGCCTCGAGATTATGAACACTGAAGCTTTCTTT
CASSLEIMNTEAFF
>few|TRBV3-1|TRBD1|TRBJ1-1
TGTGCCAGCAGCTTTCCAGGGGGTCCCGAAGCTTTCTTT
CASSFPGGPEAFF
>many|TRBV6-5|-|TRBJ1-1
TGTGCCAGCAGTTATAGCAGGGGCACTGAAGCTTTCTTT
CASSYSRGTEAFF
>many|TRBV20-1|TRBD2|TRBJ2-1
TGCAGTGCTAGAACCCTAGCGGGGGTCAGCTCCTACAATGAGCAGTTCTTC
CSARTLAGVSSYNEQFF
>-|TRBV7-9|-|TRBJ2-3
TGTGCCAGCAGCTTTCCCGGAGATGATACGCAGTATTTT
CASSFPGDDTQYF
>few|TRBV30|-|TRBJ1-4
TGTGCCTGGAGTGTACCGGTAGGGAATGAAAAACTGTTTTTT
CAWSVPVGNEKLFF
>many|TRBV20-1|-|TRBJ2-5
TGCAGTGCTAGAGCCAGAGCAGGTTCGGGAGAGACCCAGTACTTC
CSARARAGSGETQYF
>few|TRBV6-4|TRBD2|TRBJ2-1
TGTGCCAGCAGCGAGCGGGGGGGTACCTACAATGAGCAGTTCTTC
CASSERGGTYNEQFF
>-|TRBV4-3|-|TRBJ1-5
TGCGCCAGCAGCCAAGATCGAGGAGCTTTACAGCCCCAGCATTTT
CASSQDRGALQPQHF
>-|TRBV28|-|TRBJ1-5
TGTGCCAGCAGTTTTGGGACGGGAACGAGCAATCAGCCCCAGCATTTT
CASSFGTGTSNQPQHF
>-|TRBV20-1|-|TRBJ2-4
TGCAGTGCTAGAGATCCGGGGAGAGCCAAAAACATTCAGTACTTC
CSARDPGRAKNIQYF